This T cell receptor beta chain was sequenced during a study of blood T cell repertoires in COVID-19. Study at large: Italy, Spain and the United States were the sources of the convalescent and acute COVID-19 samples. The cDNA or gDNA used as material had been derived from T cells, B-cell-depleted T cells, or PBMCs.

Losses at the gene ends were 2 bases for V and 14 bases for J; bases not matched to a gene: 11. In germline, CDR1 is MNHNY, CDR2 SVGAGI (reference sequence). The length of the CDR3 is 15 residues. How the authors handled the data: Reference gene primer amplification gave estimated nucleated cell counts. The table came from immunoSEQ multiplex PCR; TCRdb's copy has only in-frame clones and leaves some out. The V and J calls and clone size are taken from that table; D and trimming were inferred from the DNA. The repertoire holds approximately 400,000 clones, with roughly nine tenths as singletons. Sequenced: peripheral blood. The sequence derives from a man in his forties with acute or convalescent COVID-19. The V gene is TRBV6-6, the J gene TRBJ1-4, with TRBD1 matching over 10 bases. CDR3 in amino acids: CASSYQGQGPERLFF. CDR3 DNA sequence: TGTGCCAGCAGTTACCAGGGACAGGGGCCGGAAAGGCTGTTTTTT.